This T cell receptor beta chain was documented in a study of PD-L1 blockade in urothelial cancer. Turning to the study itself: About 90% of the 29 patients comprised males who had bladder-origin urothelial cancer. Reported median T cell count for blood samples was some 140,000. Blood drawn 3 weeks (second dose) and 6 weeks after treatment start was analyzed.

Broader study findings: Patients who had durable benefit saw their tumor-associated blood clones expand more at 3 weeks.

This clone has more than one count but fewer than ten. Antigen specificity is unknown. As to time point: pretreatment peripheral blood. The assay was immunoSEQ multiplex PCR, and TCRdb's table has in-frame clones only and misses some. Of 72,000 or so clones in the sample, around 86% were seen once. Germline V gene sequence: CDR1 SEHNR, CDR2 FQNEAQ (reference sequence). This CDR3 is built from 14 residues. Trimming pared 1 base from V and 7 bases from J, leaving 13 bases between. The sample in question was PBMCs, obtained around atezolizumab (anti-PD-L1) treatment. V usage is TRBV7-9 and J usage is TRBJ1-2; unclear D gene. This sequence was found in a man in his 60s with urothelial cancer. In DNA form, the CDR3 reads TGTGCCAGCAGCTTAGAAAGTCTCCGGGGTGGCTACACCTTC. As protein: CASSLESLRGGYTF.